Here is one T cell receptor (beta chain) with its context. The sample originates from a study of graft-versus-host responses after intestinal transplantation. As for the study in general: Transplant types were multivisceral, liver-intestinal, or isolated intestinal. The recipients all started with anti-thymocyte globulin induction and then took tacrolimus and steroids for approximately 3 years.

Profiling relied on immunoSEQ multiplex PCR, and the TCRdb table lists in-frame clones only, not all of them. The table shows about 63,000 clones, with approximately 88% occurring only once. Tissue processing of the graft released intraepithelial and lamina propria lymphocytes from it. The V end lost 4 bases, the J end lost 5 bases, and 11 bases lay between the germline ends. Germline V lookup: CDR1 MNHNS, CDR2 SASEGT. This CDR3 spans 13 amino acids. Sequencing used ileum tissue, obtained more than 350 days after transplant. The sequence was collected from a human patient who received an intestinal transplant, so some T cells may come from the graft donor. V and J are TRBV6-1 and TRBJ2-5; possible D gene TRBD1, 6 bases. The CDR3 loop is CASSAGVRETQYF. The CDR3, as DNA: TGTGCCAGCAGTGCAGGGGTGCGCGAGACCCAGTACTTC.